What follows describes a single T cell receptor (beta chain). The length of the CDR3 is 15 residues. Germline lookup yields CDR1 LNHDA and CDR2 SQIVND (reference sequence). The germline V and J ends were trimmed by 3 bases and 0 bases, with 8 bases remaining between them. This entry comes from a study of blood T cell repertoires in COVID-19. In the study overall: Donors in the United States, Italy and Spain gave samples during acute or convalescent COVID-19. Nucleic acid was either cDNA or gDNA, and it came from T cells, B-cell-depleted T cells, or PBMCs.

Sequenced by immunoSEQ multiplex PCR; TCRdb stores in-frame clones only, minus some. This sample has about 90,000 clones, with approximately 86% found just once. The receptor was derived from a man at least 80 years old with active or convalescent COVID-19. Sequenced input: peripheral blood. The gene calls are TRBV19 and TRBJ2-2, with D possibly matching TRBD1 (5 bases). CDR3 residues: CASSIWGTNTGELFF. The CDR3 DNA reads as TGTGCCAGTAGTATTTGGGGCACGAACACCGGGGAGCTGTTTTTT.